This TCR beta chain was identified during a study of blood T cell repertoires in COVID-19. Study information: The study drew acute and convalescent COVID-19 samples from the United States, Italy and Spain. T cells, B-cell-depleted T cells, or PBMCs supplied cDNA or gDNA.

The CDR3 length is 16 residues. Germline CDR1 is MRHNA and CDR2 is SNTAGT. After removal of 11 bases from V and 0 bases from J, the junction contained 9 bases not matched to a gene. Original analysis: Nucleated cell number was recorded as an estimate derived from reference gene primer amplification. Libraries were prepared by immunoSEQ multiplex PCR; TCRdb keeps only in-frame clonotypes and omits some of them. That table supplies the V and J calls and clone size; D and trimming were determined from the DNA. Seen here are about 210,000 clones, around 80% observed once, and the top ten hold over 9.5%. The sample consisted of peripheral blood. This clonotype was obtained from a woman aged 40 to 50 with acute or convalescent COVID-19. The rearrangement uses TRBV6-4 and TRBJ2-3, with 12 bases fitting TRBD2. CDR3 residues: CAGTGLAGLSTDTQYF. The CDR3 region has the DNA TGTGCCGGAACCGGACTAGCGGGGTTAAGCACAGATACGCAGTATTTT.